The TCR beta chain under discussion was sequenced for a study of T-cell reconstitution after alpha-beta-depleted transplantation in children. Findings and caveats of the study: Newly generated T cells supplied most T-cell counts and diversity one year post-transplant.

Unique molecular identifiers tagged the TCRbeta library. MiXCR, run by TCRdb on the PCR reads, gives a single entry per CDR3 protein. This table holds about 300,000 distinct CDR3 sequences, roughly 7.8% found once. The sample holds many counts of this clonotype. Its antigen is currently unknown. This TCR was recovered from a female patient aged 2 to 10 who had a stem cell transplant for Fanconi anemia, so the T cells may come from the graft donor. The sample was peripheral blood, taken 360 days after TCRalphabeta/CD19-depleted stem cell transplant.

This chain's CDR3 is CASSLDLAGASDTQYF. The CDR3 region has the DNA TGCGCCAGCAGCTTGGATCTAGCGGGAGCATCCGATACGCAGTATTTT. The V call is TRBV5-1, the J call TRBJ2-3, with 10 bases identical to TRBD2. The CDR3 contains 16 residues. The junction had 7 bases not matched to a gene; V was cut back by 0 bases and J by 6 bases. Germline V lookup: CDR1 SGHRS, CDR2 YFSETQ.